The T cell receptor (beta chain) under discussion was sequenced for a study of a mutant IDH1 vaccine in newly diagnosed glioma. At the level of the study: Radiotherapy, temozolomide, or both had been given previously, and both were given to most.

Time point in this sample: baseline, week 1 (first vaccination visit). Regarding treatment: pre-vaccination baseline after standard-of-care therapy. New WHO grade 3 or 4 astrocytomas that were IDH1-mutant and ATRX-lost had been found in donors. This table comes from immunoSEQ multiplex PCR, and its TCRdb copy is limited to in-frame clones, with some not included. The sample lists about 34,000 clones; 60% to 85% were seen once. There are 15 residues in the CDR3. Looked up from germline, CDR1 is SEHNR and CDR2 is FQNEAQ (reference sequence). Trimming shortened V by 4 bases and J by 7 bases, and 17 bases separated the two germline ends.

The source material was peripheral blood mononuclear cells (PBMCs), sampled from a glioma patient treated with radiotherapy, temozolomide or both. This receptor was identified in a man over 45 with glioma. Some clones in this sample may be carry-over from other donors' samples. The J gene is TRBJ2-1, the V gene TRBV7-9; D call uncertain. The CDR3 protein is CASSSPDPMWNEQFF. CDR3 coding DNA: TGTGCCAGCAGCTCGCCGGATCCGATGTGGAATGAGCAGTTCTTC.